The 27 T cell receptor beta chains presented below share a single source sample, sequenced in a study of blood T cell repertoires in COVID-19. TCRdb's table, derived via immunoSEQ multiplex PCR, lists solely in-frame clones and lacks some. The repertoire holds roughly 130,000 clones, with more than 70% as singletons. Sequencing was done on a sample of peripheral blood. The receptors were sampled from a man in his 70s with acute or convalescent COVID-19.

The rearrangement joins TRBV7-9 to TRBJ1-5; TRBD1 matches 7 bases. Germline V gene data show CDR1 as SEHNR and CDR2 as FQNEAQ (reference sequence). The CDR3 is made up of 14 amino acids. Trimming took 5 bases from V and 3 from J; bases not matched to a gene: 4. Here the CDR3 reads CASSPTGDNQPQHF. DNA for the CDR3: TGTGCCAGCAGCCCCACAGGGGACAATCAGCCCCAGCATTTT.

CDR3 protein: CASTLRQAGNTIYF. CDR3 DNA sequence: TGTGCCAGTACCCTCCGACAGGCTGGAAACACCATATATTTT. The chain has TRBV19 and TRBJ1-3, with D perhaps matching TRBD1 (6 bases). Germline V lookup: CDR1 LNHDA, CDR2 SQIVND (reference sequence). The CDR3 has 14 amino acids. The V end was cut by 7 bases, the J end by 2 bases, with 12 bases between.

The gene calls are TRBV11-2 and TRBJ2-1; D not certain. V gave up 0 bases and J gave up 6 bases, with 6 bases separating them. The CDR3 has 13 residues. Germline CDR1 reads SGHAT; CDR2 reads FQNNGV. The CDR3 loop reads CASSLDQVNEQFF. DNA for the CDR3: TGTGCCAGCAGCTTAGACCAGGTCAATGAGCAGTTCTTC.

V and J are TRBV11-1 and TRBJ2-1, with 7 bases fitting TRBD1. The V gene end was trimmed by 3 bases and the J gene end by 5 bases; junction bases not matched to a gene: 7. Germline lookup yields CDR1 SGHAT and CDR2 FQDESV (reference sequence). CDR3 length: 15 residues. The CDR3: CASSFQRTGDNEQFF. The CDR3 DNA follows: TGTGCCAGCAGCTTCCAGCGAACAGGGGACAATGAGCAGTTCTTC.

CDR3 coding DNA: TGTGCCAGCAGACGAAGCGCCGGGACAGGTTCGACGGAGGGCTACACCTTC. As protein: CASRRSAGTGSTEGYTF. The chain joins TRBV7-9 to TRBJ1-2, with 8 bases aligning to TRBD1. V shed 6 bases and J 8 bases; nucleotides not matched to a gene: 20. CDR1 and CDR2 from the germline V gene are SEHNR and FQNEAQ (reference sequence). The CDR3 contains 17 residues.

The genes are TRBV28 and TRBJ2-7; perhaps TRBD1 as D (6 bases). The germline V and J ends were trimmed by 5 bases and 6 bases, with 14 bases remaining between them. CDR3 length: 13 amino acids. The germline V gene encodes CDR1 MDHEN and CDR2 SYDVKM. The CDR3 sequence: CASSDTGPSEQYF. CDR3 in DNA: TGTGCCAGCAGTGACACAGGGCCCTCCGAGCAGTACTTC.

The V call is TRBV5-1, the J call TRBJ1-3; possibly TRBD1 for D (6 bases). Germline CDR1 is SGHRS and CDR2 is YFSETQ. The CDR3 consists of 15 residues. The V end lost 3 bases, the J end lost 0 bases, and 10 bases lay between the germline ends. As DNA, the CDR3 is TGCGCCAGCAGCTCAACAGGGCTCTCTGGAAACACCATATATTTT. Encoded protein: CASSSTGLSGNTIYF. Full variable domain (missing parts from reference TRBV5-1 and TRBJ1-3): KAGVTQTPRYLIKTRGQQVTLSCSPISGHRSVSWYQQTPGQGLQFLFEYFSETQRNKGNFPGRFSGRQFSNSRSEMNVSTLELGDSALYLCASSSTGLSGNTIYFGEGSWLTVV.

The rearrangement links TRBV5-4 to TRBJ2-7, with 10 bases fitting TRBD2. In germline, CDR1 is SGHNT, CDR2 YYREEE (reference sequence). The V gene end was trimmed by 4 bases and the J gene end by 7 bases; junction bases not matched to a gene: 11. The CDR3 runs 15 residues. CDR3 loop: CASSMSGGALREQYF. Here the CDR3 DNA reads TGTGCCAGCAGCATGAGCGGGGGGGCCTTGCGGGAGCAGTACTTC.

The chain combines TRBV2 with TRBJ2-7; 9 bases are a match to TRBD1. This CDR3 comprises 15 residues. Trimming cost V 4 bases and J 3 bases; bases outside gene matches: 7. Germline V CDR1 and CDR2: SNHLY, FYNNEI. The CDR3 nucleotides are TGTGCCAGCAGTGTATTACAGGGGGCTATCTACGAGCAGTACTTC. Encoded protein: CASSVLQGAIYEQYF.

The chain joins TRBV7-3 to TRBJ2-3; the D gene is possibly TRBD1 (6 bases). The V gene lost 5 bases and the J gene lost 7 bases, with 7 bases spanning the gap. This CDR3 is built from 11 residues. Per the germline V gene, CDR1 is SGHTA and CDR2 is FQGTGA. CDR3 protein: CASSQGNTQYF. Here the CDR3 DNA reads TGTGCCAGCAGCCAGGGGAATACGCAGTATTTT.

V and J are TRBV24-1 and TRBJ1-5; TRBD1 matches at 9 bases. The CDR3 covers 15 residues. Trimming at V came to 6 bases and at J to 4 bases, leaving 6 bases not matched to a gene. The germline gives CDR1 KGHDR, CDR2 SFDVKD. The CDR3 here is CATSSGTGRNQPQHF. DNA of the CDR3: TGTGCCACCAGTTCAGGGACAGGGAGAAATCAGCCCCAGCATTTT.

The genes are TRBV5-6 and TRBJ2-5, with TRBD2 matching 10 bases. There are 17 residues in the CDR3. V lost 3 bases, J lost 2 bases, and 10 bases stayed unmatched. Per germline, CDR1 SGHDT and CDR2 YYEEEE. The chain's CDR3 is CASSSEIAGGWQETQYF. As DNA, the CDR3 is TGTGCCAGCAGCTCGGAGATAGCGGGGGGCTGGCAAGAGACCCAGTACTTC.

The chain carries TRBV20-1 and TRBJ1-2; D is uncertain. Germline CDR1 and CDR2: DFQATT and SNEGSKA (reference sequence). This CDR3 contains 11 residues. V gave up 1 base and J gave up 7 bases, with 7 bases separating them. CDR3 DNA: TGCAGTGCTAGAGGGGGAGGTGGCTACACCTTC. It encodes CSARGGGGYTF.

V gene TRBV7-9 combines with J gene TRBJ1-2, with a possible D match to TRBD1 (6 bases). The CDR3 spans 17 residues. Trimming removed 5 bases from V and 4 bases from J, with 23 bases in between. Germline V lookup: CDR1 SEHNR, CDR2 FQNEAQ (reference sequence). The CDR3 reads CASSLTSSPGGGYGYTF. CDR3 nucleotide sequence: TGTGCCAGCAGCCTTACGAGCAGTCCGGGAGGGGGCTATGGCTACACCTTC.

The CDR3 spells CASSAGQGGTLYGYTF. The CDR3 DNA is TGTGCCAGCAGCGCCGGACAGGGGGGTACCCTCTATGGCTACACCTTC. This chain connects TRBV9 to TRBJ1-2, with 10 bases that match TRBD1. CDR1 is SGDLS and CDR2 is YYNGEE in the germline V gene. The CDR3 has 16 amino acids. Losses at the gene ends were 3 bases for V and 4 bases for J; bases not matched to a gene: 9.

The chain links TRBV10-3 to TRBJ1-3; the D gene is possibly TRBD1 (5 bases). This CDR3 region has 14 residues. The germline V gene encodes CDR1 ENHRY and CDR2 SYGVKD. V was cut by 6 bases and J by 1 base, with 10 bases left in between. Here the CDR3 DNA reads TGTGCCATCAGCGATTCAGGGTCTGGAAACACCATATATTTT. Protein product: CAISDSGSGNTIYF.

This chain links TRBV5-1 with TRBJ2-1; 11 bases match TRBD2. CDR1 and CDR2 from the germline V gene are SGHRS and YFSETQ. J lost 4 bases, V lost 3 bases, and 6 bases had no gene match. CDR3 length: 16 residues. CDR3: CASSSMPSGGYNEQFF. The CDR3 DNA follows: TGCGCCAGCAGCTCGATGCCTAGCGGGGGGTACAATGAGCAGTTCTTC. Full variable domain (remainder filled in from reference TRBV5-1 and TRBJ2-1): KAGVTQTPRYLIKTRGQQVTLSCSPISGHRSVSWYQQTPGQGLQFLFEYFSETQRNKGNFPGRFSGRQFSNSRSEMNVSTLELGDSALYLCASSSMPSGGYNEQFFGPGTRLTVL.

The rearrangement joins TRBV30 to TRBJ2-2, with D unclear. Trimming stripped 1 base from V and 4 bases from J, with 4 bases between. Germline CDR1 reads GTSNPN; CDR2 reads SVGIG (reference sequence). The CDR3 is 12 amino acids. The CDR3 coding sequence is TGTGCCTGGAGTGAGAGCACCGGGGAGCTGTTTTTT. Its translation: CAWSESTGELFF.

In this sample, this clone turned up a few times. The chain uses TRBV12-5 and TRBJ1-3, with D uncertain. From germline, CDR1 is LGHNT and CDR2 FRNRAP. The CDR3 has 13 residues. The V and J ends lost 5 bases and 1 base respectively, with 6 bases between them. The CDR3 is CASGQQSGNTIYF. The CDR3 DNA sequence: TGTGCTAGTGGTCAACAGTCTGGAAACACCATATATTTT.

The chain joins TRBV6-5 to TRBJ2-2, with TRBD1 matching 9 bases. Germline V gene sequence: CDR1 MNHEY, CDR2 SVGAGI. V lost 7 bases and J lost 4; bases outside the gene matches: 4. This CDR3 has 14 residues. This chain's CDR3 is CASTRQGGTGELFF. CDR3 DNA: TGTGCCAGCACTAGACAGGGGGGCACCGGGGAGCTGTTTTTT.

The chain links TRBV20-1 to TRBJ1-2; the D gene is possibly TRBD1 (6 bases). This CDR3 has 13 residues. The ends were cut back, 3 bases at V and 8 bases at J, with 16 bases in the middle. Germline V gene sequence: CDR1 DFQATT, CDR2 SNEGSKA (reference sequence). The DNA of the CDR3 is TGCAGTGCTAGTCCCAGGGGTGGAGGAGGCTACACCTTC. Its protein is CSASPRGGGGYTF.

The rearrangement joins TRBV6-5 to TRBJ2-1, with 8 bases matching TRBD2. The CDR3 is 15 amino acids. The V segment lost 5 bases and the J segment 2 bases; nucleotides outside the gene matches: 5. Germline-derived CDR1 and CDR2 are MNHEY and SVGAGI. CDR3 sequence reads: CASSIERGTYNEQFF. The CDR3 bases are TGTGCCAGCAGTATCGAGCGGGGGACCTACAATGAGCAGTTCTTC.

The J gene is TRBJ1-5, the V gene TRBV27; TRBD1 might be the D (6 bases). The CDR3 runs 18 residues. Germline CDR1 is MNHEY and CDR2 is SMNVEV (reference sequence). Trimming removed 3 bases at V and 2 bases at J, with 20 bases between. The CDR3 is CASSFARGGRGGNQPQHF. The CDR3 DNA is TGTGCCAGCAGTTTCGCCAGAGGAGGCAGGGGAGGCAATCAGCCCCAGCATTTT.

This chain uses TRBV18 with TRBJ2-7; perhaps TRBD2 as D (5 bases). V shed 6 bases and J shed 2 bases, with 14 bases lying between them. The CDR3 is 14 amino acids. Germline CDR1 KGHSH, CDR2 LQKENI. The CDR3, as DNA: TGTGCCAGCTCCGTAAGAGAGGGAACCTACGAGCAGTACTTC. Amino acids: CASSVREGTYEQYF.

In its sample, this clone was seen once. This chain uses TRBV27 with TRBJ2-7; 12 positions match TRBD1. Germline V CDR1 and CDR2: MNHEY, SMNVEV (reference sequence). V was pared by 4 bases and J by 5 bases, with 3 bases of the junction left unmatched. CDR3 size: 14 residues. CDR3 region: CASSSGTGGNEQYF. The CDR3 coding sequence is TGTGCCAGCAGTTCCGGGACAGGGGGCAACGAGCAGTACTTC.

This clone showed up just a few times. The rearrangement uses TRBV28 and TRBJ2-1, with 10 positions matching TRBD2. Germline CDR1 reads MDHEN; CDR2 reads SYDVKM. Trimming at V came to 2 bases and at J to 4 bases, leaving 2 bases not matched to a gene. This CDR3 is built from 15 residues. DNA of the CDR3: TGTGCCAGCAGTTTACTAGCGGGGGTTTACAATGAGCAGTTCTTC. Translating it yields CASSLLAGVYNEQFF.

The J gene is TRBJ1-1, the V gene TRBV27; D not certain. V lost 6 bases to trimming and J lost 4 bases, with 15 bases between them. The germline gives CDR1 MNHEY, CDR2 SMNVEV (reference sequence). This CDR3 spans 14 amino acids. The CDR3 nucleotides read TGTGCCAGCAGCAACGAGCCGCGGGGCACTGAAGCTTTCTTT. Its translation: CASSNEPRGTEAFF.